The T cell receptor beta chain under discussion was sequenced for a study of glioma-infiltrating T cells. Notes on this clonotype: Its antigen is currently unknown.

TCR alpha and beta CDR3 regions were amplified from RNA using iRepertoire nested multiplex PCR. For one-step reverse transcription and amplification, 100-400 ng of tissue mRNA or PBMC total RNA was used. TCRdb reanalysed the multiplex PCR reads using MiXCR and keeps one entry per CDR3 protein. The profile shows around 150,000 distinct CDR3 sequences, 39% of them singletons. The trim removed 6 bases at V and 1 base at J, leaving 5 bases unmatched. Germline V CDR1 and CDR2: SNHLY, FYNNEI. CDR3 size: 14 residues. Study-level results: Above-expected tissue-blood divergence occurred in all gliomas, most in low-grade ones.

J is TRBJ1-2 and V is TRBV2; 7 bases agree with TRBD1. The clonotype was recovered from a human donor with low-grade glioma or glioblastoma, undergoing nonglioma brain surgery, or in good health (not recorded which). Sequencing was done on a sample of glioma tissue, nonneoplastic brain tissue, or PBMCs (not recorded which). The CDR3 reads CASRRDSGNYGYTF. DNA for the CDR3: TGTGCCAGCAGGAGGGACAGCGGTAACTATGGCTACACCTTC.